Given below is one T cell receptor beta chain in context. The antigen remains undetermined. The protocol was immunoSEQ multiplex PCR, while the TCRdb copy is restricted to in-frame clones and leaves out a portion. Of more than 60,000 clones in the sample, roughly 90% were seen once. Looked up from germline, CDR1 is MNHEY and CDR2 is SMNVEV (reference sequence). This CDR3 comprises 14 residues. V lost 9 bases, J lost 5 bases, and 10 bases stayed unmatched. The sample comes from a study of human versus mouse CDR3 diversity and MHC coevolution. Notes on the study in general: Human CDR3s averaged more deletions and insertions than mouse CDR3s. Humans had the largest estimated TCR beta repertoire, 1.5 million to 2 million clonotypes.

This rearrangement joins TRBV27 to TRBJ1-1; the match to TRBD1 covers 9 bases. The TCR was taken from a person aged 25-75 years in good health. The sequencing input was naive CD4+ T cells from blood. Subset in this sample: CD45RO-negative CD62L-positive naive CD4 T cells. The CDR3 DNA is TGTGCCAGTAAATGGGACAGGGTAACGACTGAAGCTTTCTTT. Translating gives CASKWDRVTTEAFF.